The clone carrying this TCR beta chain was seen a handful of times. The sample originates from a study of blood T cell repertoires in COVID-19. Produced via immunoSEQ multiplex PCR; TCRdb's table is partial and in-frame only. This sample carries some 290,000 clones, around nine tenths of them seen once, and the ten largest clones take roughly 3.9%. The ends lost 3 bases at V and 3 bases at J; junction bases unmatched: 14. CDR3 length equals 18 residues. CDR1 and CDR2 (germline): SGHAT, FQNNGV. This clonotype was sampled from a woman aged 30 to 39 who had been exposed to COVID-19. Material: PBMCs or T cells enriched from blood (not recorded which). The chain carries TRBV11-2 and TRBJ1-5, with 7 bases aligning to TRBD1. CDR3 residues: CASSLGPDRVQANQPQHF. In DNA, the CDR3 is TGTGCCAGCAGCTTGGGACCCGACAGGGTTCAGGCCAATCAGCCCCAGCATTTT.